The sequence of this T cell receptor beta chain was determined in a study of cytomegalovirus exposure and HLA in healthy donors. At the time of sampling, donors were nominally healthy, though unrecorded immune exposures were likely. V shed 0 bases and J shed 8 bases, with 7 bases lying between them. Looked up from germline, CDR1 is PRHDT and CDR2 is FYEKMQ (reference sequence). The CDR3 consists of 12 residues. Overall study results and limits: The dataset shows that most TCR sequences were rare, while some public TCRs occurred in many donors.

Vbeta (60) and Jbeta (13) primers were used in the PCR. Profiled with immunoSEQ multiplex PCR; TCRdb holds only in-frame clones, not every one. This sample has about 160,000 clones, with 77% found just once. A note on this clone: Its target is unknown.

The V call is TRBV13, the J call TRBJ1-2; D not certain. This TCR was recovered from a woman in her twenties or thirties in good health and CMV-seronegative. Sequencing was performed on PBMCs. For the CDR3, the DNA is TGTGCCAGCAGCTTAGGAGGGAGCGGCTACACCTTC. It is translated as CASSLGGSGYTF.